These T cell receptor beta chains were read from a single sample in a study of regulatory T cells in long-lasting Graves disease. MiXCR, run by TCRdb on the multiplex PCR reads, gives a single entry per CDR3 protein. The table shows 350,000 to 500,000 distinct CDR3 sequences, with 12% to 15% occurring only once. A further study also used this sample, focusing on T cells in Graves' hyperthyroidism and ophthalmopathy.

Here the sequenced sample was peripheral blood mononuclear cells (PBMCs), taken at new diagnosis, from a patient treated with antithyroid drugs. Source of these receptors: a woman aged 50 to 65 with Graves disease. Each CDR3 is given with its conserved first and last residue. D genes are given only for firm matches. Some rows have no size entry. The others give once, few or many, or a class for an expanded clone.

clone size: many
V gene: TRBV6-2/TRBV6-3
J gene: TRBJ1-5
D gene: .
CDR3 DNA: TGTGCCAGCAGTTGGACCGTTAGCAATCAGCCCCAGCATTTT
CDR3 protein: CASSWTVSNQPQHF

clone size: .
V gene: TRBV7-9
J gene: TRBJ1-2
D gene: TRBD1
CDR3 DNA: TGTGCCAGCAGCTTAGATCCGGGACAGGGGAACTATGGCTACACCTTC
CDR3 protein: CASSLDPGQGNYGYTF

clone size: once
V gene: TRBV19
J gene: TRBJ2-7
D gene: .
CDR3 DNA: TGTGCCAGTAGTATCGGGATAGCCTACGAGCAGTACTTC
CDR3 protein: CASSIGIAYEQYF

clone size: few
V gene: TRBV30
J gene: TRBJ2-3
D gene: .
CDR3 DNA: TGTGCCTGGAGTTTGGGGTTGGGCGTCCTAGATACGCAGTATTTT
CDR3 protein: CAWSLGLGVLDTQYF

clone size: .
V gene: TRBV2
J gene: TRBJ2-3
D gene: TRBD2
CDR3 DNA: TGTGCCAGCAGTCTTAGACTAGCGGCTTTTGATACGCAGTATTTT
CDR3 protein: CASSLRLAAFDTQYF

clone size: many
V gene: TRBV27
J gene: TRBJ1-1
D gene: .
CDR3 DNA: TGTGCCAGCAGTTTAATCGATCGCAGGGGGAACACTGAAGCTTTCTTT
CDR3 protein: CASSLIDRRGNTEAFF

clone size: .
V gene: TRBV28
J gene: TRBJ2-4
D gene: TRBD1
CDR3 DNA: TGTGCCAGCAGCTCAAATATAGGGACAGGGATCCTATTAGCCAAAAACATTCAGTACTTC
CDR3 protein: CASSSNIGTGILLAKNIQYF

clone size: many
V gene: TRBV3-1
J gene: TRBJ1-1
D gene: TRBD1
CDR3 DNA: TGTGCCAGCAGCCAAGATCGTTGGGACAGGGATGAAGCTTTCTTT
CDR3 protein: CASSQDRWDRDEAFF

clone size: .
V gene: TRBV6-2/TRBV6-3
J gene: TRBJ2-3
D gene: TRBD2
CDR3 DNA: TGTGCCAGCCTAGATCAGCGGGAGGTCACAGATACGCAGTATTTT
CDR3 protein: CASLDQREVTDTQYF

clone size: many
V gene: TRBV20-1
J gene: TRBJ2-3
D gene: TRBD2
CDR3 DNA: TGCAGTGTTCGAGGGAGGGCCGAGGTCACAGATACGCAGTATTTT
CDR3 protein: CSVRGRAEVTDTQYF

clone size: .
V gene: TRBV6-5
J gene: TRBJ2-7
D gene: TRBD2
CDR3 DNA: TGTGCCAGCAGTTACGGCCCGGGAGGGAACTACGAGCAGTACTTC
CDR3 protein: CASSYGPGGNYEQYF

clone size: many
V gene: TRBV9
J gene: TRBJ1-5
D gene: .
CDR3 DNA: TGTGCCAGCAGCGAGGGATTTACAGGTTATCAGCCCCAGCATTTT
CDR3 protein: CASSEGFTGYQPQHF

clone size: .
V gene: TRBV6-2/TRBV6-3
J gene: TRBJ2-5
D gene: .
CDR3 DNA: TGTGCCAGCAGTAACCAACAGGCCATCTTGACCCGGTACTTC
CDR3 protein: CASSNQQAILTRYF

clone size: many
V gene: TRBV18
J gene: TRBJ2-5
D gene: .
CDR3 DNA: TGTGCCAGCTCACCAGGAGTCTGGGAGACCCAGTACTTC
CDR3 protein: CASSPGVWETQYF

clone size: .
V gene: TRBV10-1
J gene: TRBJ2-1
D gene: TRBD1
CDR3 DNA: TGCGCCAGCAGTGGGACAGGGTCCGATGAGCAGTTCTTC
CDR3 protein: CASSGTGSDEQFF

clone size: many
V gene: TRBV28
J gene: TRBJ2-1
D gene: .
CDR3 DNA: TGTGCCAGCAGTCTAGTGGGGATTGAGCAGTTCTTC
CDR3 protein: CASSLVGIEQFF

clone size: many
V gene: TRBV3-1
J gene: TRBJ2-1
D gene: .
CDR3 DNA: TGTGCCAGCACCGACCCCTACAATGAGCAGTTCTTC
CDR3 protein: CASTDPYNEQFF

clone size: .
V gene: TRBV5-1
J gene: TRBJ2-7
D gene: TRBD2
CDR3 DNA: TGCGCCAGCAGCTCGGGACTATCAGCCTACGAGCAGTACTTC
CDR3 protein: CASSSGLSAYEQYF

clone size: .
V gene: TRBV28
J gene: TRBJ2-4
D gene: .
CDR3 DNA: TGTGCCAGCAGTTTATCACGGCGACCGGGCGAAAACATTCAGTACTTC
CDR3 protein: CASSLSRRPGENIQYF

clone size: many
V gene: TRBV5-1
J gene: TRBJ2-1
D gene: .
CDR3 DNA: TGCGCCAGCAGCTTGGAGTCTAGCGTCAGTTATGAGCAGTTCTTC
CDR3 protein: CASSLESSVSYEQFF

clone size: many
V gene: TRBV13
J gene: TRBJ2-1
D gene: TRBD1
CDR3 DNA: TGTGCCAGCAGCAAAAGACAGGGTAGGGACAATGAGCAGTTCTTC
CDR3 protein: CASSKRQGRDNEQFF

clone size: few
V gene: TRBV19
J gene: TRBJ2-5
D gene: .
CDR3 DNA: TGTGCCAGTAGTGCGGGGGACAGGAGACAAAGACCTCCGTCCTTC
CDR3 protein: CASSAGDRRQRPPSF

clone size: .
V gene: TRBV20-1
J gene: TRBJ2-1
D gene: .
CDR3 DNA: TGCAGTGTTGAGGGAACATACAATGAGCAGTTCTTC
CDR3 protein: CSVEGTYNEQFF

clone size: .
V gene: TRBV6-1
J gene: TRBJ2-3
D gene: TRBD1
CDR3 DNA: TGTGCCAGCAGGGGGGACAGAAGGAGCACAGATACGCAGTATTTT
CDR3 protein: CASRGDRRSTDTQYF

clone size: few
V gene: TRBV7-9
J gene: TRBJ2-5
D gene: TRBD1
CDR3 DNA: TGTGCCAGCAGCTTAGACAGGGGGTTCCAAGAGACCCAGTACTTC
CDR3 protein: CASSLDRGFQETQYF

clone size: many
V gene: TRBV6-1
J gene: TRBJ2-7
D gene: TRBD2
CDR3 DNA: TGTGCCAGCAGACACGGGACTAGCGGAACCTCCTACGAGCAGTACTTC
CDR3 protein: CASRHGTSGTSYEQYF

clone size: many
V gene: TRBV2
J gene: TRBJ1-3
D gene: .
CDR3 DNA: TGTGCCAGCGTGGAGGGTTTAACTGGAAACACCATATATTTT
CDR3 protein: CASVEGLTGNTIYF

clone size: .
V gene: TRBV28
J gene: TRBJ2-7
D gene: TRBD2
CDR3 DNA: TGTGCCAGCAGGTCCAGCGGGAGGGTCTCCTACGAGCAGTACTTC
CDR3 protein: CASRSSGRVSYEQYF

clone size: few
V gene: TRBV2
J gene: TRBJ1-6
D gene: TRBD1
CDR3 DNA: TGTGCCAGCAGTGGGCGACAGGGACAGAATTCACCCCTCCACTTT
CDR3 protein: CASSGRQGQNSPLHF

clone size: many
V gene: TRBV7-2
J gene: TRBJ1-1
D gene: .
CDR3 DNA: TGTGCCAGCAGCTTGGAGGGGACGGGGAACACTGAAGCTTTCTTT
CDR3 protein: CASSLEGTGNTEAFF

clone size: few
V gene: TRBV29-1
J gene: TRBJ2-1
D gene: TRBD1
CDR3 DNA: TGCAGCGCAACCGGGACAGTTTTTAATGAGCAGTTCTTC
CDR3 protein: CSATGTVFNEQFF

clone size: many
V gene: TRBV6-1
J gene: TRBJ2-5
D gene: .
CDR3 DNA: TGTGCCAGCAAGGCGGGTCTGATGGAGACCCAGTACTTC
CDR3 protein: CASKAGLMETQYF

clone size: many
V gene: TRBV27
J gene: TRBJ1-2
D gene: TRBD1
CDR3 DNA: TGTGCCAGCAGTTTTCCCCCGACAGGGGATGGCTACACCTTC
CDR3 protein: CASSFPPTGDGYTF

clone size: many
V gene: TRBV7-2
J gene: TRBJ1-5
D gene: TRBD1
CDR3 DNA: TGTGCCAGCAGCCGAGGACAGGGGGGCAATCAGCCCCAGCATTTT
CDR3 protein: CASSRGQGGNQPQHF

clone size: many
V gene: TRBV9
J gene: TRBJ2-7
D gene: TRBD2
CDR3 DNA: TGTGCCAGCAGCGTAGCGGCGGGAGACACCTACGAGCAGTACTTC
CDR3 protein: CASSVAAGDTYEQYF

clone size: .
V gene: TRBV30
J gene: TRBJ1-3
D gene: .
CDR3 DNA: TGTGCCTGGAGTGTACTCGGTGGAAACACCATATATTTT
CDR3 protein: CAWSVLGGNTIYF

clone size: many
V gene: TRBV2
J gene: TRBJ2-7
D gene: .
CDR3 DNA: TGTGCCAGCAGTGAATATAGAACCTACGAGCAGTACTTC
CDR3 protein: CASSEYRTYEQYF

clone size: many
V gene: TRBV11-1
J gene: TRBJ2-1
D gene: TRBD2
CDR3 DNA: TGTGCCAGCAGCTCCCTAGCGGGGGTGACCTACAATGAGCAGTTCTTC
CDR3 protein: CASSSLAGVTYNEQFF

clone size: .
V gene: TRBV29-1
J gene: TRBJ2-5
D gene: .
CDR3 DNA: TGCAGCGTTAGTGGGGGTCAAGAGACCCAGTACTTC
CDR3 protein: CSVSGGQETQYF

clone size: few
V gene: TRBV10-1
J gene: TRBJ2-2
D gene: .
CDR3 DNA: TGCGCCAGCACCGACAAGGGGGAGGGCCACACCGGGGAGCTGTTTTTT
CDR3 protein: CASTDKGEGHTGELFF

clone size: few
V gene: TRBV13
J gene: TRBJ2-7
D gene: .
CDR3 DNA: TGCGCCAGCAGCCGAGACACCCTATTAACCTACGAGCAGTACTTC
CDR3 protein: CASSRDTLLTYEQYF

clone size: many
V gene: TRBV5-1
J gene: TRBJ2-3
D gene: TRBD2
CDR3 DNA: TGCGCCAGCAGCTTGTACCGCGGGAGCGGGGATACGCAGTATTTT
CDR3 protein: CASSLYRGSGDTQYF

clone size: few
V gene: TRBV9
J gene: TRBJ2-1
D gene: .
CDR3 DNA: TGTGCCAGCAGCGTAGACGGGAGCGCTTACAATGAGCAGTTCTTC
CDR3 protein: CASSVDGSAYNEQFF

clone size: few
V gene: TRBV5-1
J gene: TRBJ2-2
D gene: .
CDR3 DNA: TGCGCCAGCAGTTTGTCCGGGGCGGATACCGGGGAGCTGTTTTTT
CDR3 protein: CASSLSGADTGELFF